These T cell receptor beta chains were read from a single sample in a study of control samples from healthy donors and cancer patients. TCRdb's copy holds only in-frame clones and misses some; the assay was immunoSEQ multiplex PCR. The data show around 30,000 clones, with roughly 91% seen just once and about an eighth held by the top ten. The sequencing input was PBMCs. Every receptor here comes from a man aged 50 to 60 with lung cancer. The CDR3 runs from the conserved cysteine through the conserved F or W. D genes are given only for firm matches. A clone size is listed for some rows: how often the clone was seen (once, few, many), or a class if it is expanded.

V: TRBV7-2; J: TRBJ1-6; size: NA; D: NA; DNA: TGTGCCAGCAGCCCCCGAGGACTCACACCCCTCCACTTT; CDR3: CASSPRGLTPLHF
V: TRBV28; J: TRBJ1-2; size: few; D: NA; DNA: TGTGCCAGCAGTCCCCCCCCTTACAGGATAATAGCGCTTGGCTACACCTTC; CDR3: CASSPPPYRIIALGYTF
V: TRBV6-5; J: TRBJ1-3; size: NA; D: NA; DNA: TGTGCCAGCAGGGAGGGTTTTTCCTCTGGAAACACCATATATTTT; CDR3: CASREGFSSGNTIYF
V: TRBV10-1; J: TRBJ2-5; size: NA; D: NA; DNA: TGCGCCAGCAGTCCCTCAGAATCCTCTCAAGAGACCCAGTACTTC; CDR3: CASSPSESSQETQYF
V: TRBV7-2; J: TRBJ2-3; size: NA; D: TRBD2; DNA: TGTGCCAGTAGACCACCCGGGACTAGAAGCACAGATACGCAGTATTTT; CDR3: CASRPPGTRSTDTQYF
V: TRBV7-2; J: TRBJ1-4; size: NA; D: NA; DNA: TGTGCCAGCAGCTTCCGACAGGCTAATGAAAAACTGTTTTTT; CDR3: CASSFRQANEKLFF
V: TRBV9; J: TRBJ2-3; size: NA; D: TRBD1; DNA: TGTGCCAGCAGCGCGACCGGGACAGGGGGAACAGATACGCAGTATTTT; CDR3: CASSATGTGGTDTQYF
V: TRBV25-1; J: TRBJ2-7; size: NA; D: NA; DNA: TGTGCCAGCAGTGAATCGGTCAGCCCCTACGAGCAGTACTTC; CDR3: CASSESVSPYEQYF
V: TRBV2; J: TRBJ2-4; size: once; D: NA; DNA: TGTGCCAGCACGTTCTTCGGGGCTGTCGAAAACATTCAGTACTTC; CDR3: CASTFFGAVENIQYF
V: TRBV19; J: TRBJ2-1; size: NA; D: NA; DNA: TGTGCCAGTAGTACCGTAGACGCCCACTACTACAATGAGCAGTTCTTC; CDR3: CASSTVDAHYYNEQFF
V: TRBV2; J: TRBJ2-2; size: NA; D: NA; DNA: TGTGCCAGCAGTCCGGGGCACGTGACGAACACCGGGGAGCTGTTTTTT; CDR3: CASSPGHVTNTGELFF
V: TRBV4-1; J: TRBJ2-2; size: once; D: TRBD2; DNA: TGCGCCAGCAGCCAGGGTACCGGGACTAGCGGGGGTGCGAGCACCGGGGAGCTGTTTTTT; CDR3: CASSQGTGTSGGASTGELFF
V: TRBV5-1; J: TRBJ1-1; size: once; D: NA; DNA: TGCGCCAGCAGCTTGAGTACAGGGAACACTGAAGCTTTCTTT; CDR3: CASSLSTGNTEAFF
V: TRBV4-3; J: TRBJ1-3; size: NA; D: NA; DNA: TGCGCCAGCAGCCAAACGGCCAGGGGTGGAAACACCATATATTTT; CDR3: CASSQTARGGNTIYF
V: TRBV19; J: TRBJ2-1; size: NA; D: TRBD2; DNA: TGTGCCAGTAGTATTAGGGGCAGCGGGGGGGGCCTCGGTGAGCAGTTCTTC; CDR3: CASSIRGSGGGLGEQFF
V: TRBV12-5; J: TRBJ1-1; size: NA; D: TRBD1; DNA: TGTGCTAGTGGTTTGGTACTTTGGGCAGGGGGGAACACTGAAGCTTTCTTT; CDR3: CASGLVLWAGGNTEAFF
V: TRBV27; J: TRBJ2-3; size: NA; D: NA; DNA: TGTGCCAGCAGTTTAAGTTCTAGCACAGATACGCAGTATTTT; CDR3: CASSLSSSTDTQYF
V: TRBV19; J: TRBJ1-2; size: NA; D: NA; DNA: TGTGCCAGTAGTATAAATATAATCTATGGCTACACCTTC; CDR3: CASSINIIYGYTF